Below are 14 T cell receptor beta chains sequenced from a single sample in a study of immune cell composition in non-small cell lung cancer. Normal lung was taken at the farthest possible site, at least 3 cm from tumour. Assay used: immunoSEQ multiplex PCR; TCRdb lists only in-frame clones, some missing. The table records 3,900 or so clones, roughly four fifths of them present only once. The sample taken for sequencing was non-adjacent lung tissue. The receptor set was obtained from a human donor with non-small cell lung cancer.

CDR3 nucleotides: TGCGCCAGCAAACAGGAGGGCACTGAAGCTTTCTTT. It yields the protein CASKQEGTEAFF. This chain uses TRBV5-1 with TRBJ1-1, with D perhaps TRBD1 (5 bases). The germline V gene has CDR1 SGHRS and CDR2 YFSETQ. This CDR3 is built from 12 residues. Trimming removed 6 bases from V and 4 bases from J, with 10 bases in between.

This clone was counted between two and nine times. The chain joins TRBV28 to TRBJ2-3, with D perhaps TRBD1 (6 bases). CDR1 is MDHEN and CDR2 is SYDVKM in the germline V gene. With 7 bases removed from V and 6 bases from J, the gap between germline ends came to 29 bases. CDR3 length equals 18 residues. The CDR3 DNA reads TGTGCCAGCAAACCTTCCGGGACAAGGTCCCCCCGTGGGGATACGCAGTATTTT. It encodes CASKPSGTRSPRGDTQYF.

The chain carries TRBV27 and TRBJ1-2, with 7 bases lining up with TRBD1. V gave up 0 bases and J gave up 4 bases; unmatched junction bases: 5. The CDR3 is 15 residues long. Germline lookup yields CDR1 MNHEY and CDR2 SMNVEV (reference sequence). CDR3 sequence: CASSLSRGQSYGYTF. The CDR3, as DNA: TGTGCCAGCAGTTTATCGAGGGGGCAGTCCTATGGCTACACCTTC.

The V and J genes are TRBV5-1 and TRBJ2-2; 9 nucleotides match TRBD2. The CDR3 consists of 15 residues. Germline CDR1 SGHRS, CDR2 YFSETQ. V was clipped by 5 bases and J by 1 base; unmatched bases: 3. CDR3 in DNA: TGCGCCAGCAGGTTACTAGCGGGGAACACCGGGGAGCTGTTTTTT. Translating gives CASRLLAGNTGELFF.

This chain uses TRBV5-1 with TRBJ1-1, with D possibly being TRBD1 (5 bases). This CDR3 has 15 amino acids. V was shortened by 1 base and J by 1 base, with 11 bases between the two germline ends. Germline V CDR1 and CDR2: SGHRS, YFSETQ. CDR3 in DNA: TGCGCCAGCAGCTTGAATGTACAGGCGAACACTGAAGCTTTCTTT. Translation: CASSLNVQANTEAFF.

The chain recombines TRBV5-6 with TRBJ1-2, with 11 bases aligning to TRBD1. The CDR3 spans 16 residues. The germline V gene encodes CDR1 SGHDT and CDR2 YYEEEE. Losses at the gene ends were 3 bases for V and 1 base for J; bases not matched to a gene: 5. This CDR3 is CASSWGQGVNNYGYTF. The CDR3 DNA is TGTGCCAGCAGCTGGGGACAGGGGGTTAATAACTATGGCTACACCTTC.

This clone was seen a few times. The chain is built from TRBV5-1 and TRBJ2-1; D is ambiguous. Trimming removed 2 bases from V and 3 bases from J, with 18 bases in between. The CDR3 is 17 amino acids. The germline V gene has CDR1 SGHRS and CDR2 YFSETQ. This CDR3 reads CASSFNADSLGYNEQFF. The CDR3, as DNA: TGCGCCAGCAGCTTCAATGCTGACTCCCTAGGCTACAATGAGCAGTTCTTC.

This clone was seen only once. The CDR3 here is CASSYSTGGSGGEAFF. CDR3 nucleotide sequence: TGCGCCAGCAGCTACTCGACAGGTGGGAGTGGGGGCGAAGCTTTCTTT. V usage is TRBV5-1 and J usage is TRBJ1-1, with D perhaps TRBD1 (6 bases). Germline CDR1 is SGHRS and CDR2 is YFSETQ. Trimming took off 3 bases at V and 8 bases at J, with 23 bases between the two ends. This CDR3 has 16 residues.

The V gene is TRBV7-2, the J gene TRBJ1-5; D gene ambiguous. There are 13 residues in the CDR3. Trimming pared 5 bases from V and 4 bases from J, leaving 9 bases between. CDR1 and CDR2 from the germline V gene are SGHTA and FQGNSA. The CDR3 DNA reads TGTGCCAGCAGCCGGACGGGAAATCAGCCCCAGCATTTT. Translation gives CASSRTGNQPQHF.

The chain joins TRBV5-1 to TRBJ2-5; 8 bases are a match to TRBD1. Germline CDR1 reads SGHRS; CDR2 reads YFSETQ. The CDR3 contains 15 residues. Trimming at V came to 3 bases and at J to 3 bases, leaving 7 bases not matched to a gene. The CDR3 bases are TGCGCCAGCAGCTCTCGCGGACAGGGAGAAGAGACCCAGTACTTC. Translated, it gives CASSSRGQGEETQYF.

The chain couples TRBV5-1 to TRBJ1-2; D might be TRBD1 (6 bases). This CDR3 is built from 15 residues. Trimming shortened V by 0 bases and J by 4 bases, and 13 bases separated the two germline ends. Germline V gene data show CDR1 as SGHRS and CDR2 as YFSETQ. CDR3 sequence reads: CASSLDGQPRYGYTF. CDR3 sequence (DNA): TGCGCCAGCAGCTTGGATGGACAGCCACGCTATGGCTACACCTTC.

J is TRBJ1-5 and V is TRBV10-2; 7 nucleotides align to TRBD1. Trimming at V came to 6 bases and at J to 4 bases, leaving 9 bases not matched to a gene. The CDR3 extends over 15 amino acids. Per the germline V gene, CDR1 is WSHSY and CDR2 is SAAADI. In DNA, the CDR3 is TGCGCCAGCAGCACCTCCGGGACAGCAAATCAGCCCCAGCATTTT. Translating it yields CASSTSGTANQPQHF.

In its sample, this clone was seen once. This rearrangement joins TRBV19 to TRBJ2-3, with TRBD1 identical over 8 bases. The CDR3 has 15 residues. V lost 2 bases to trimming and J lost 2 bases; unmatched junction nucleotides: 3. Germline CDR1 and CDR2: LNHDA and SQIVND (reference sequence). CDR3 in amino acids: CASSIFQGATDTQYF. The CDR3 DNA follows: TGTGCCAGTAGTATATTTCAGGGGGCCACAGATACGCAGTATTTT.

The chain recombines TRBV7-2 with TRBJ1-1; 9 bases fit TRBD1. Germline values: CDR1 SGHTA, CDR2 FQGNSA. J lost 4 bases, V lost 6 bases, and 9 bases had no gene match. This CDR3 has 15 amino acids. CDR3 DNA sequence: TGTGCCAGCAGATCGGAGGGACAGGGAGGCACTGAAGCTTTCTTT. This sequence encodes CASRSEGQGGTEAFF. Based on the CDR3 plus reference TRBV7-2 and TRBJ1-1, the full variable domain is GAGVSQSPSNKVTEKGKDVELRCDPISGHTALYWYRQSLGQGLEFLIYFQGNSAPDKSGLPSDRFSAERTGGSVSTLTIQRTQQEDSAVYLCASRSEGQGGTEAFFGQGTRLTVV.